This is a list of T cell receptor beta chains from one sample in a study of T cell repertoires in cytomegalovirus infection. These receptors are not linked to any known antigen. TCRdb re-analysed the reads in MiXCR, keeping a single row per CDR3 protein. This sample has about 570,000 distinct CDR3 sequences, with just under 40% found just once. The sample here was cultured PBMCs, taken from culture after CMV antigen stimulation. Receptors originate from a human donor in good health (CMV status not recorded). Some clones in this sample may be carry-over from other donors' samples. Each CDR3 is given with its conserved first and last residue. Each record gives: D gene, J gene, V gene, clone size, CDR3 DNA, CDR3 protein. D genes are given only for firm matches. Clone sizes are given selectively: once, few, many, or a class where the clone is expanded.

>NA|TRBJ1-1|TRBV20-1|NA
TGCAGTGCTAGAGTTCAGGGGTTCACTGAAGCTTTCTTT
CSARVQGFTEAFF
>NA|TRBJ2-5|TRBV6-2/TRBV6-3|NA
TGTGCCAGCAGTTACTCAGGGACTTTCGGTCAGACCCAGTACTTC
CASSYSGTFGQTQYF
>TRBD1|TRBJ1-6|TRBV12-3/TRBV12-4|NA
TGTGCCAGCGGACAGGGGAATTCACCCCTCCACTTT
CASGQGNSPLHF
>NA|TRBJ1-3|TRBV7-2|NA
TGTGCCAGCAGCTTAGACCAGAGAAACACCATATATTTT
CASSLDQRNTIYF
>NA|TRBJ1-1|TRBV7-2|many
TGTGCCAGCAGCTTAATGGCAGACACTGAAGCTTTCTTT
CASSLMADTEAFF
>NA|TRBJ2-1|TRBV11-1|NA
TGTGCCAGCAGCCCAAGGCGGGGCATGCCCTACAATGAGCAGTTCTTC
CASSPRRGMPYNEQFF
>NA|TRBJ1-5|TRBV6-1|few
TGTGCCAGCAGGAGGAGCAACAATCAGCCCCAGCATTTT
CASRRSNNQPQHF
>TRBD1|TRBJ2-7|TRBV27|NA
TGTGCCAGCAGAACCTTCCCCGGGACAGGATACGAGCAGTACTTC
CASRTFPGTGYEQYF
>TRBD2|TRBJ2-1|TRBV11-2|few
TGTGCCAGCAGCTTTGCGGGAGGGGAGGATGAGCAGTTCTTC
CASSFAGGEDEQFF
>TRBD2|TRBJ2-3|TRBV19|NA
TGTGCCAGTAAAGGGAGCGGGGCCGCAGATACGCAGTATTTT
CASKGSGAADTQYF
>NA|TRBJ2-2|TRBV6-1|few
TGTGCCAGCAGTGAATTTGATGGGCCGGGGAACACCGGGGAGCTGTTTTTT
CASSEFDGPGNTGELFF
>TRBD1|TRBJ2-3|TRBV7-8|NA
TGTGCCAGCAGCTCCTCCGGGACAGGGATATACACAGATACGCAGTATTTT
CASSSSGTGIYTDTQYF
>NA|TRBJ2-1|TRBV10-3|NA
TGTGCCACCAGGGAGGAGTTTCTGTTCTTC
CATREEFLFF
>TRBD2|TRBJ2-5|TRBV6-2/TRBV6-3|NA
TGTGCCAGCAGCCCCCCCGGACTAGCGTACCAAGAGACCCAGTACTTC
CASSPPGLAYQETQYF
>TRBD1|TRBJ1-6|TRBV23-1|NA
TGCGCCAGCAGACTGGGTAGACAGGGAATTTACAATTCACCCCTCCACTTT
CASRLGRQGIYNSPLHF
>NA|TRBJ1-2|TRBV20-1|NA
TGCAGTGCGTTCCGGGCCCCGGGGGGCTACACCTTC
CSAFRAPGGYTF
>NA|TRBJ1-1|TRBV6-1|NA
TGTGCCAGCAGTGAAGGACTGCACAGGGAGAACACTGAAGCTTTCTTT
CASSEGLHRENTEAFF
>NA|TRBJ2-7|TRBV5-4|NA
TGTGCCAGCAGCCCCTGGGGGGGCTCTTCTGAGCAGTACTTC
CASSPWGGSSEQYF
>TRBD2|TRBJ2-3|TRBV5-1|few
TGCGCCAGCAGCGCGCCAGGACTAGCGGTCCGCACAGATACGCAGTATTTT
CASSAPGLAVRTDTQYF
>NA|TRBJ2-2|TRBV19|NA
TGTGCCAGTAGTATTGACCGCGCCGGGGAGCTGTTTTTT
CASSIDRAGELFF
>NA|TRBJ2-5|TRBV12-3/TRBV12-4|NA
TGTGCCAGCACCTCGTTAATGAATGACAAAGAGACCCAGTACTTC
CASTSLMNDKETQYF
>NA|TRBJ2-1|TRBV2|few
TGTGCCAGCATGGACGGGAACAATGAGCAGTTCTTC
CASMDGNNEQFF